These 32 T cell receptor beta chains were sequenced from one sample in a study of T cells after yellow fever vaccination. In TCRdb, the 5' RACE reads were re-called with MiXCR into one record per CDR3 protein. Of approximately 160,000 distinct CDR3 sequences in the sample, approximately 9.9% were seen once. This specimen consisted of CD8+ T cells sorted from PBMCs, obtained 45 days after the yellow fever booster vaccination. The source of these receptors is a man younger than 35 who received the YFV17D yellow fever vaccine.

In this sample, this clonotype turned up many times. V is TRBV7-9 and J is TRBJ2-1; tentative D call: TRBD1 (5 bases). With 1 base removed from V and 13 bases from J, the gap between germline ends came to 14 bases. There are 13 residues in the CDR3. Germline values: CDR1 SEHNR, CDR2 FQNEAQ (reference sequence). CDR3 sequence: CASSLVSNRGQFF. The CDR3 coding sequence is TGTGCCAGCAGCTTAGTATCTAATAGGGGACAGTTCTTC.

This clonotype appeared a few times. The chain uses TRBV6-6 and TRBJ1-5; a possible D gene is TRBD1 (5 bases). Trimming took 0 bases from V and 9 from J, leaving 15 bases between them. Germline V gives CDR1 MNHNY, CDR2 SVGAGI (reference sequence). The CDR3 has 15 amino acids. CDR3 coding DNA: TGTGCCAGCAGTTACTCGGAAAGGGGCCATGGGCCCCAGCATTTT. As protein: CASSYSERGHGPQHF.

This clonotype was seen more than once but under ten times. The V and J genes are TRBV7-6 and TRBJ1-1, with D unresolved. Germline-derived CDR1 and CDR2 are SGHVS and FNYEAQ. This CDR3 is built from 13 residues. Trimming took off 4 bases at V and 3 bases at J, with 9 bases between the two ends. CDR3 sequence (DNA): TGTGCCAGCAGCTCCGGATCGGACACTGAAGCTTTCTTT. It yields the protein CASSSGSDTEAFF. Filled out from reference TRBV7-6 and TRBJ1-1, the complete variable domain reads GAGVSQSPRYKVTKRGQDVALRCDPISGHVSLYWYRQALGQGPEFLTYFNYEAQQDKSGLPNDRFSAERPEGSISTLTIQRTEQRDSAMYRCASSSGSDTEAFFGQGTRLTVV.

The chain has TRBV7-3 and TRBJ2-7; the D is unclear. The CDR3 runs 15 residues. Trimming took 3 bases from V and 4 from J, leaving 16 bases between them. Per the germline V gene, CDR1 is SGHTA and CDR2 is FQGTGA. The CDR3 bases are TGTGCCAGCAGCTTGGTGGGCGGAACTCAATACGAGCAGTACTTC. The encoded protein is CASSLVGGTQYEQYF.

A few counts support this clonotype. This chain connects TRBV7-2 to TRBJ2-1, with no clear D. V was trimmed by 5 bases and J by 5 bases, leaving 10 bases between them. Looked up from germline, CDR1 is SGHTA and CDR2 is FQGNSA. CDR3 length equals 13 residues. CDR3 residues: CASSLLPHNEQFF. CDR3 sequence (DNA): TGTGCCAGCAGCCTACTCCCCCACAATGAGCAGTTCTTC. Combining the CDR3 with reference TRBV7-2 and TRBJ2-1 gives the whole variable domain GAGVSQSPSNKVTEKGKDVELRCDPISGHTALYWYRQSLGQGLEFLIYFQGNSAPDKSGLPSDRFSAERTGGSVSTLTIQRTQQEDSAVYLCASSLLPHNEQFFGPGTRLTVL.

Only a few counts were recorded for this clonotype. The chain has TRBV7-9 and TRBJ2-7, with a tentative D call TRBD2 (7 bases). Germline V gene sequence: CDR1 SEHNR, CDR2 FQNEAQ (reference sequence). V shed 5 bases and J shed 5 bases, with 19 bases lying between them. This CDR3 contains 15 residues. CDR3 in amino acids: CASSPPTGGFNEQYF. As DNA, the CDR3 is TGTGCCAGCAGCCCCCCCACGGGGGGCTTTAACGAGCAGTACTTC.

This clonotype was detected many times. The genes are TRBV6-2 or TRBV6-3 and TRBJ2-7; no firm D call. CDR1 and CDR2 (germline): MNHEY, SVGEGT. The V end lost 0 bases, the J end lost 4 bases, and 7 bases lay between the germline ends. The CDR3 has 13 amino acids. CDR3 region: CASSYSGVYEQYF. In DNA form, the CDR3 reads TGTGCCAGCAGTTACTCGGGCGTTTACGAGCAGTACTTC.

The chain is built from TRBV7-9 and TRBJ2-5, with unresolved D. The CDR3 contains 13 residues. Germline CDR1 reads SEHNR; CDR2 reads FQNEAQ (reference sequence). V dropped 6 bases and J dropped 5 bases, with 13 bases sitting between them. CDR3 in amino acids: CASRSPLLETQYF. CDR3 coding DNA: TGTGCCAGCAGATCCCCCTTGTTGGAGACCCAGTACTTC. Full variable domain (rest looked up from reference TRBV7-9 and TRBJ2-5): DTGVSQNPRHKITKRGQNVTFRCDPISEHNRLYWYRQTLGQGPEFLTYFQNEAQLEKSRLLSDRFSAERPKGSFSTLEIQRTEQGDSAMYLCASRSPLLETQYFGPGTRLLVL.

The chain carries TRBV7-9 and TRBJ2-1; 9 nucleotides agree with TRBD1. CDR1 and CDR2 from the germline V gene are SEHNR and FQNEAQ (reference sequence). The CDR3 consists of 13 residues. J gave up 9 bases and V 7 bases, and 7 bases lay outside the gene matches. DNA for the CDR3: TGTGCCAGCACGGGACAGGGACTTATTGAGCAGTTCTTC. Translation gives CASTGQGLIEQFF.

This clonotype was seen a handful of times. CDR3 bases: TGTGCCAGCAGCCAAGACGGTAATGAGCAGTTCTTC. This gives the protein CASSQDGNEQFF. The gene calls are TRBV3-1 and TRBJ2-1; unclear D gene. There are 12 residues in the CDR3. The germline V and J ends were trimmed by 0 bases and 7 bases, with 4 bases remaining between them. CDR1 is LGHDT and CDR2 is YNNKEL in the germline V gene (reference sequence).

In this sample, this clonotype turned up a few times. V and J are TRBV6-5 and TRBJ1-1; D remains ambiguous. Germline assignment: CDR1 MNHEY and CDR2 SVGAGI. With 2 bases removed from V and 1 base from J, the gap between germline ends came to 11 bases. This CDR3 is 15 amino acids long. CDR3 nucleotide sequence: TGTGCCAGCAGTTACGTGAGTCGGGGGAACACTGAAGCTTTCTTT. This sequence encodes CASSYVSRGNTEAFF.

The V call is TRBV9, the J call TRBJ2-2; 10 nucleotides line up with TRBD2. Germline trimming cut 4 bases from V and 5 bases from J; bases unmatched to any gene: 14. The CDR3 sequence is 18 residues long. Germline CDR1 reads SGDLS; CDR2 reads YYNGEE. For the CDR3, the DNA is TGTGCCAGCAGCCCCCAGGGGAGCGGGGGGGCCGGGACCGGGGAGCTGTTTTTT. Its translation is CASSPQGSGGAGTGELFF.

The sample holds many counts of this clonotype. This chain connects TRBV28 to TRBJ2-1, with 8 bases fitting TRBD1. Losses at the gene ends were 2 bases for V and 8 bases for J; bases not matched to a gene: 23. The CDR3 totals 20 residues. Germline loops: CDR1 MDHEN, CDR2 SYDVKM. The CDR3 protein is CASSLPYRGQAGIFKDEQFF. The CDR3 DNA reads as TGTGCCAGCAGTTTACCCTATCGGGGACAGGCCGGGATTTTTAAGGATGAGCAGTTCTTC.

Only a few counts were recorded for this clonotype. V gene TRBV29-1 combines with J gene TRBJ2-4; maybe TRBD1 (6 bases). Germline lookup yields CDR1 SQVTM and CDR2 ANQGSEA. The CDR3 has 14 residues. V gave up 6 bases and J gave up 5 bases, with 17 bases separating them. The CDR3 coding sequence is TGCAGCGTCCCTCGCCCGTACAGGGAAAACATTCAGTACTTC. This encodes CSVPRPYRENIQYF.

This clonotype was seen a few times. The CDR3 DNA follows: TGTGCCAGCAGCGTAGGGAGGGCCGGGTTGGAAGAGACCCAGTACTTC. Amino acids: CASSVGRAGLEETQYF. The rearrangement joins TRBV9 to TRBJ2-5; D might be TRBD2 (6 bases). V lost 0 bases, J lost 3 bases, and 15 bases lay in between. The CDR3 is made up of 16 amino acids. Germline CDR1 reads SGDLS; CDR2 reads YYNGEE.

The J gene is TRBJ1-2, the V gene TRBV4-1; TRBD1 might be the D (5 bases). This CDR3 has 14 residues. The germline V gene has CDR1 MGHRA and CDR2 YSYEKL. V dropped 1 base and J dropped 9 bases, with 15 bases sitting between them. CDR3 bases: TGCGCCAGCAGCCAAGGCAACAGGAATCCCCGCTACACCTTC. As protein: CASSQGNRNPRYTF.

This clonotype was counted ten times or more. V and J are TRBV4-3 and TRBJ2-1; no reliable D call. CDR3 size: 15 residues. Germline V gene sequence: CDR1 LGHNA, CDR2 YSLEER. V lost 1 base, J lost 4 bases, and 11 bases lay in between. As DNA, the CDR3 is TGCGCCAGCAGCCAAGGGACGGCAGCATACAATGAGCAGTTCTTC. It yields the protein CASSQGTAAYNEQFF.

V is TRBV2 and J is TRBJ1-5; the D gene is possibly TRBD1 (6 bases). Trimming removed 6 bases from V and 0 bases from J, with 18 bases in between. This CDR3 contains 17 residues. Per germline, CDR1 SNHLY and CDR2 FYNNEI. Written as DNA, the CDR3 is TGTGCCAGCAGGGAAAGAAACAGGGTTGATAGCAATCAGCCCCAGCATTTT. It is translated as CASRERNRVDSNQPQHF. Complete variable domain (other parts from reference TRBV2 and TRBJ1-5): EPEVTQTPSHQVTQMGQEVILRCVPISNHLYFYWYRQILGQKVEFLVSFYNNEISEKSEIFDDQFSVERPDGSNFTLKIRSTKLEDSAMYFCASRERNRVDSNQPQHFGDGTRLSIL.

V usage is TRBV7-7 and J usage is TRBJ2-1, with TRBD1 matching 7 bases. Losses at the gene ends were 4 bases for V and 6 bases for J; bases not matched to a gene: 9. CDR1 and CDR2 (germline): SSHAT, FNYEAQ (reference sequence). The CDR3 is 15 amino acids. Here the CDR3 DNA reads TGTGCCAGCAGCTACCGGGACAGTACTATCAATGAGCAGTTCTTC. It yields the protein CASSYRDSTINEQFF.

The table lists this clonotype with a few counts. The gene calls are TRBV4-1 and TRBJ2-6; TRBD1 agrees at 7 bases. Germline CDR1 reads MGHRA; CDR2 reads YSYEKL. The ends lost 1 base at V and 2 bases at J; junction bases unmatched: 11. CDR3 length equals 19 residues. CDR3 DNA sequence: TGCGCCAGCAGCCAAGGTCTACAGGGGATCACTACTGGGGCCAACGTCCTGACTTTC. Translation gives CASSQGLQGITTGANVLTF.

This clonotype has only a few counts. The CDR3: CASSSPGTQYF. The CDR3 DNA is TGTGCCAGCAGTTCGCCCGGTACGCAGTATTTT. This chain links TRBV12-3 or TRBV12-4 with TRBJ2-3; D ambiguous. V lost 4 bases and J lost 8, with 7 bases in between. This CDR3 has 11 residues.

The chain joins TRBV30 to TRBJ2-7, with D perhaps matching TRBD1 or TRBD2 (5 bases each). The ends were cut back, 2 bases at V and 3 bases at J, with 20 bases in the middle. This CDR3 has 16 residues. The germline V gene has CDR1 GTSNPN and CDR2 SVGIG (reference sequence). This CDR3 reads CAWSLVGTRGLYEQYF. The CDR3 DNA reads as TGTGCCTGGAGTTTAGTTGGGACGAGGGGTCTCTACGAGCAGTACTTC.

This clonotype was counted only a few times. The V and J genes are TRBV4-1 and TRBJ1-1; D remains unclear. Germline V lookup: CDR1 MGHRA, CDR2 YSYEKL. V was clipped by 3 bases and J by 6 bases, with 20 bases between them. There are 16 residues in the CDR3. As DNA, the CDR3 is TGCGCCAGCAGCCAGAGAGCTCAGGAGCGGGCCTCTGAAGCTTTCTTT. Amino acid sequence: CASSQRAQERASEAFF.

This clonotype was counted at least ten times. The rearrangement links TRBV14 to TRBJ2-7, with 7 nucleotides matching TRBD1. CDR3 length: 14 amino acids. The germline gives CDR1 SGHDN, CDR2 FVKESK. J was trimmed by 3 bases and V by 0 bases; bases with no gene match: 2. The CDR3 region has the DNA TGTGCCAGCAGCCAAGATCACAGGGGCTACGAGCAGTACTTC. This sequence encodes CASSQDHRGYEQYF.

J is TRBJ2-2 and V is TRBV2, with D perhaps TRBD1 or TRBD2 (7 bases each). Germline V gene data show CDR1 as SNHLY and CDR2 as FYNNEI. This CDR3 region has 14 residues. The V end lost 9 bases, the J end lost 4 bases, and 15 bases lay between the germline ends. The CDR3 nucleotides are TGTGCCAGACGACAGGGAGGGTTCACCGGGGAGCTGTTTTTT. Its translation: CARRQGGFTGELFF.

This chain links TRBV7-8 with TRBJ2-2; D not certain. The V gene's germline CDR1 is SGHVS and CDR2 FQNEAQ. The CDR3 contains 15 residues. V gave up 0 bases and J gave up 4 bases, with 9 bases separating them. CDR3 sequence reads: CASSLAGWATGELFF. As DNA, the CDR3 is TGTGCCAGCAGCTTAGCAGGGTGGGCCACCGGGGAGCTGTTTTTT. The full variable domain, rest sourced from reference TRBV7-8 and TRBJ2-2, is GAGVSQSPRYKVAKRGQDVALRCDPISGHVSLFWYQQALGQGPEFLTYFQNEAQLDKSGLPSDRFFAERPEGSVSTLKIQRTQQEDSAVYLCASSLAGWATGELFFGEGSRLTVL.

J is TRBJ2-2 and V is TRBV4-1, with 7 bases identical to TRBD1. Germline loops: CDR1 MGHRA, CDR2 YSYEKL. With 4 bases clipped from V and 5 bases from J, the junction kept 13 bases outside the gene matches. This CDR3 comprises 17 residues. CDR3 in DNA: TGCGCCAGCAGCCGAGACTCCTTTAACAGGGGAACCGGGGAGCTGTTTTTT. This encodes CASSRDSFNRGTGELFF.

This clonotype showed up many times. The chain recombines TRBV29-1 with TRBJ1-2, with 9 bases matching TRBD1. Germline loops: CDR1 SQVTM, CDR2 ANQGSEA. The CDR3 has 15 amino acids. V was clipped by 4 bases and J by 2 bases; unmatched bases: 8. The CDR3, as DNA: TGCAGCGTTGCGGCACAGGGGGCACCGAACTATGGCTACACCTTC. This encodes CSVAAQGAPNYGYTF. Looking up the rest from reference TRBV29-1 and TRBJ1-2 gives the full variable domain: SAVISQKPSRDICQRGTSLTIQCQVDSQVTMMFWYRQQPGQSLTLIATANQGSEATYESGFVIDKFPISRPNLTFSTLTVSNMSPEDSSIYLCSVAAQGAPNYGYTFGSGTRLTVV.

This clonotype was detected only a few times. The rearrangement links TRBV11-2 to TRBJ2-2; no clear D. CDR1 is SGHAT, CDR2 FQNNGV, per germline. The germline V and J ends were trimmed by 4 bases and 1 base, with 10 bases remaining between them. The CDR3 is 15 residues long. In nucleotides, the CDR3 is TGTGCCAGCAGCTCAAACGCCTTGAACACCGGGGAGCTGTTTTTT. It is translated as CASSSNALNTGELFF.

The rearrangement links TRBV5-1 to TRBJ2-1, with D maybe TRBD1 (6 bases). V was trimmed by 4 bases and J by 4 bases, leaving 12 bases between them. The CDR3 is made up of 14 amino acids. In germline, CDR1 is SGHRS, CDR2 YFSETQ. The CDR3 loop reads CASSGIQGYNEQFF. CDR3 in DNA: TGCGCCAGCAGCGGAATACAGGGTTACAATGAGCAGTTCTTC.

The rearrangement links TRBV5-1 to TRBJ2-2; maybe TRBD1 (6 bases). V lost 3 bases, J lost 4 bases, and 16 bases lay in between. The CDR3 totals 16 residues. The germline gives CDR1 SGHRS, CDR2 YFSETQ. DNA for the CDR3: TGCGCCAGCAGCTCTGGTGGGGGCTGGACCACCGGGGAGCTGTTTTTT. Its protein is CASSSGGGWTTGELFF.

This clonotype appeared once. The rearrangement uses TRBV4-1 and TRBJ2-7; D perhaps matches TRBD1 (6 bases). Germline V CDR1 and CDR2: MGHRA, YSYEKL. Between the trimmed V and J ends, which lost 1 base and 3 bases, there was a span of 7 bases. The CDR3 spans 13 residues. CDR3 sequence reads: CASSQGTDYEQYV. The CDR3 DNA reads as TGCGCCAGCAGCCAAGGGACAGACTACGAGCAGTACGTC.